The present T cell receptor beta chain was sequenced within a study of blood T cell repertoires in COVID-19 (dated by TCRdb to about 2020). Turning to the overall study: Samples from collaborators originated in the United States, Italy and Spain and spanned both the acute and convalescent phases of COVID-19. The prospective study material was composed of cDNA or gDNA derived from T cells, B-cell-depleted T cells, or PBMCs. The repertoires were made available in a free public database intended to serve as a resource for research on the immune response to SARS-CoV-2. Where available, HLA class I and class II types were obtained from metadata supplied by the sample provider rather than from assay-based typing. The dataset comprised deeply sampled blood TCRbeta repertoires from subjects exposed to, actively infected with, or recovered from COVID-19. A de-identified subject ID, COVID-19 status, age in years and sex were almost always included in the sample metadata. Samples were obtained from the ongoing ImmuneRACE study (first 160 participants) and from over a thousand subjects provided by 6 global collaborators. Here is what the overall study found, with its caveats: The quantity of clinical and demographic metadata differed by source and by participant and was supplied without curation.

The immunoSEQ Assay, a bias-controlled multiplex PCR, was used to amplify TCRbeta CDR3 regions from genomic DNA. Under the source paper's analysis protocol: Nucleated cell counts per sample were estimated from amplification of reference gene primers within the assay. To quantify the absolute abundance of each unique TCRbeta CDR3 rearrangement, sequence reads were collapsed and filtered. Productive Simpson clonality was computed per sample as the square root of Simpson's diversity index over productive rearrangements. TCRdb re-hosts the immuneACCESS table, in-frame sequences only. Its copies lack some clones; in the studies checked, an unresolved V gene accounts for under half of them, and the cause for the rest is not known. D and trimming come from the DNA, and the V and J calls and clone size come from that table. The sample data list about 56,000 clones, and under 90% of these were observed just once. The ten biggest clones cover 10% to 15% of the sample.

Worth noting for this clone: This receptor's antigen is unknown. No clone much larger than this one lies a single base away; base qualities are absent.

Collaborating institutions collected whole blood in K2EDTA tubes following their own protocols. For TCRbeta analysis, collaborators shipped samples as frozen whole blood, isolated PBMCs, or DNA extracted from either of those sample types. Sequenced: peripheral blood. This TCR was recovered from an elderly woman with acute or convalescent COVID-19.

The nucleotide sequence is TGTGCCAGCAGCTTGTCTCGTTATAATTCACCCCTCCACTTT. Translation gives CASSLSRYNSPLHF. The rearrangement combines TRBV5-6 with TRBJ1-6; there is no confident call for the D gene. From cysteine to phenylalanine, the CDR3 is 14 amino acids long. Of all the DNA, just the CDR3 is kept, 42 bases in frame from base 1. The V end loses 1 base and the J end loses 4 bases, and a stretch of 6 bases separates them. For CDR1 and CDR2, the germline V gene lists SGHDT and YYEEEE.